This TCR beta chain was documented in a study of blood T cell repertoires in COVID-19. How the authors handled the data: Amplification of reference gene primers was used by the study to estimate nucleated cell counts. Clones were sequenced by immunoSEQ multiplex PCR, and TCRdb holds only the in-frame ones, with some missing. V and J calls and clone size come straight from that table; D and trimming were deduced from the DNA. The sample lists about 350,000 clones, approximately 89% occurring once. This CDR3 region has 14 residues. J gave up 2 bases and V 6 bases, and 4 bases lay outside the gene matches. Germline assignment: CDR1 SNHLY and CDR2 FYNNEI.

The TCR sequence derives from a woman aged 18 to 35 who had recovered from COVID-19. Sequencing was done on a sample of peripheral blood. The J gene is TRBJ2-3, the V gene TRBV2, with TRBD1 matching over 8 bases. CDR3 residues: CASRTTGDTDTQYF. Here the CDR3 DNA reads TGTGCCAGCAGGACGACAGGGGACACAGATACGCAGTATTTT.